The 21 T cell receptor beta chains below were found in one sample sequenced in a study of radiation and T cells in renal cell carcinoma. The time point: blood 4 weeks post-SBRT, at nephrectomy. Treatment defined: 15 Gy SBRT to primary tumor, nephrectomy 4 weeks later. Here immunoSEQ multiplex PCR was the method, and the copy in TCRdb shows in-frame clones only, minus some. The repertoire has 97,000 or so clones, around 80% of them found once; the top ten carry 6.5% to 8%. This material consisted of blood, taken from a patient whose treatment included radiotherapy and nephrectomy. These receptors were taken from a man in his fifties or sixties with renal cell carcinoma.

DNA of the CDR3: TGTGCCAGCAGCCAAGGGCGAGATACGCAGTATTTT. Amino acids: CASSQGRDTQYF. The rearrangement uses TRBV4-2 and TRBJ2-3, with D unclear. The CDR3 length is 12 residues. Germline V gene data show CDR1 as LGHNA and CDR2 as YNFKEQ. The ends were cut back, 1 base at V and 5 bases at J, with 4 bases in the middle.

The chain carries TRBV15 and TRBJ1-1, with D possibly being TRBD1 (5 bases). The CDR3 runs 14 residues. V lost 0 bases to trimming and J lost 6 bases, with 11 bases between them. CDR1 and CDR2 from the germline V gene are LNHNV and YYDKDF (reference sequence). The chain's CDR3 is CATSRDRRGAEAFF. CDR3 nucleotide sequence: TGTGCCACCAGCAGAGATCGGCGGGGGGCTGAAGCTTTCTTT.

The chain links TRBV10-3 to TRBJ1-4; D gene ambiguous. Per the germline V gene, CDR1 is ENHRY and CDR2 is SYGVKD. Trimming took 0 bases from V and 10 from J, leaving 12 bases between them. The CDR3 has 14 residues. CDR3 residues: CAISESMDSGKLFF. The CDR3 nucleotides read TGTGCCATCAGTGAGTCGATGGATTCTGGAAAACTGTTTTTT.

The J gene is TRBJ2-3, the V gene TRBV27; D is unresolved. The V gene's germline CDR1 is MNHEY and CDR2 SMNVEV (reference sequence). Trimming left V 5 bases short and J 4 bases short, with 13 bases between. The CDR3 extends over 14 amino acids. CDR3 residues: CASSLNRAADTQYF. The DNA of the CDR3 is TGTGCCAGCAGTCTAAACCGGGCCGCAGATACGCAGTATTTT.

The chain recombines TRBV7-8 with TRBJ2-7; TRBD2 matches at 10 bases. After removal of 3 bases from V and 3 bases from J, the junction contained 5 bases not matched to a gene. Germline V gene lookup returns CDR1 SGHVS and CDR2 FQNEAQ. The CDR3 has 15 residues. The CDR3 region has the DNA TGTGCCAGCAGCTTCCAACTAGCGGGAATCTACGAGCAGTACTTC. It yields the protein CASSFQLAGIYEQYF.

V and J are TRBV29-1 and TRBJ2-2; D uncertain. The length of the CDR3 is 16 residues. The germline CDR1 and CDR2 sequences are SQVTM and ANQGSEA. Between the trimmed V and J ends, which lost 0 bases and 6 bases, there was a span of 17 bases. As DNA, the CDR3 is TGCAGCGTTGAAGATAAACGTCCCCGTCCTCCCGGGGAGCTGTTTTTT. It codes for CSVEDKRPRPPGELFF.

The V and J genes are TRBV4-3 and TRBJ2-7; D possibly corresponds to TRBD2 (6 bases). V was clipped by 0 bases and J by 2 bases, with 11 bases between them. This CDR3 contains 15 residues. CDR1 and CDR2 from the germline V gene are LGHNA and YSLEER. The CDR3 bases are TGCGCCAGCAGCCAAGAGGAGGGGTCGCCCTACGAGCAGTACTTC. It encodes CASSQEEGSPYEQYF.

This clone was seen a single time. The J gene is TRBJ1-1, the V gene TRBV30, with D perhaps TRBD1 (6 bases). This CDR3 is built from 14 residues. Germline values: CDR1 GTSNPN, CDR2 SVGIG (reference sequence). Trimming left V 4 bases short and J 4 bases short, with 16 bases between. Here the CDR3 reads CAWMEGGFRTEAFF. The CDR3 nucleotides are TGTGCCTGGATGGAGGGGGGATTTCGCACTGAAGCTTTCTTT.

This chain connects TRBV19 to TRBJ1-2, with TRBD1 matching over 7 bases. The CDR3 has 14 residues. V was clipped by 4 bases and J by 6 bases; unmatched bases: 8. CDR1 LNHDA and CDR2 SQIVND come from the germline V gene (reference sequence). The CDR3 sequence is CASSTGDSSNGYTF. The CDR3 coding sequence is TGTGCCAGTAGTACGGGGGACAGCTCAAATGGCTACACCTTC.

The chain joins TRBV28 to TRBJ2-5; D ambiguous. Germline lookup yields CDR1 MDHEN and CDR2 SYDVKM. The length of the CDR3 is 14 residues. V was cut by 4 bases and J by 4 bases, with 13 bases left in between. The CDR3 sequence is CASSYIGRSETQYF. CDR3 nucleotide sequence: TGTGCCAGCAGTTATATCGGGCGATCAGAGACCCAGTACTTC.

The chain couples TRBV18 to TRBJ2-1, with D possibly being TRBD1 or TRBD2 (5 bases each). The CDR3 sequence is 17 residues long. CDR1 is KGHSH, CDR2 LQKENI, per germline. Trimming cost V 6 bases and J 6 bases, with 24 bases left between them. CDR3 sequence: CASSPNPAGTLGNEQFF. Written as DNA, the CDR3 is TGTGCCAGCTCCCCGAACCCGGCAGGGACCCTTGGCAATGAGCAGTTCTTC.

The chain employs TRBV11-2 and TRBJ2-7; 7 nucleotides align to TRBD1. Germline V gene lookup returns CDR1 SGHAT and CDR2 FQNNGV. J was trimmed by 3 bases and V by 7 bases; bases with no gene match: 15. The CDR3 sequence is 16 residues long. The CDR3 reads CASKLGRGQGNYEQYF. Here the CDR3 DNA reads TGTGCCAGCAAGTTAGGAAGGGGGCAAGGGAACTACGAGCAGTACTTC. The whole variable domain, remainder taken from reference TRBV11-2 and TRBJ2-7, is EAGVAQSPRYKIIEKRQSVAFWCNPISGHATLYWYQQILGQGPKLLIQFQNNGVVDDSQLPKDRFSAERLKGVDSTLKIQPAKLEDSAVYLCASKLGRGQGNYEQYFGPGTRLTVT.

J is TRBJ2-6 and V is TRBV4-3; D uncertain. The CDR3 contains 16 residues. Germline values: CDR1 LGHNA, CDR2 YSLEER. V lost 4 bases and J 0 bases, leaving 10 bases between the germline ends. CDR3 nucleotide sequence: TGCGCCAGCAGCCGGCAGTTGTTCTCTGGGGCCAACGTCCTGACTTTC. Protein sequence: CASSRQLFSGANVLTF.

This clone was recorded only once. The rearrangement links TRBV6-5 to TRBJ1-1; D perhaps matches TRBD1 (5 bases). V was pared by 6 bases and J by 1 base, with 9 bases between. CDR1 MNHEY and CDR2 SVGAGI come from the germline V gene. There are 13 residues in the CDR3. The CDR3 nucleotides are TGTGCCAGCAGATCGACAGAGAACACTGAAGCTTTCTTT. Protein: CASRSTENTEAFF.

The rearrangement uses TRBV7-9 and TRBJ1-2, with D unclear. V was clipped by 5 bases and J by 1 base, with 8 bases between them. The CDR3 loop spans 13 amino acids. Germline lookup yields CDR1 SEHNR and CDR2 FQNEAQ (reference sequence). Written as DNA, the CDR3 is TGTGCCAGCAGCCCAAGTTATAACTATGGCTACACCTTC. Amino acid sequence: CASSPSYNYGYTF.

The chain employs TRBV6-4 and TRBJ2-1, with 10 bases aligning to TRBD2. With V trimmed by 6 bases and J by 2 bases, 4 bases remained unmatched. This CDR3 has 15 amino acids. From germline, CDR1 is MRHNA and CDR2 SNTAGT. The chain's CDR3 is CASRRTSGTYNEQFF. Here the CDR3 DNA reads TGTGCCAGCAGGAGGACTAGCGGTACCTACAATGAGCAGTTCTTC.

J is TRBJ2-2 and V is TRBV6-6; TRBD1 or TRBD2 may be the D gene (6 bases each). The ends were cut back, 0 bases at V and 13 bases at J, with 18 bases in the middle. The V gene's germline CDR1 is MNHNY and CDR2 SVGAGI (reference sequence). The CDR3 has 15 residues. CDR3 protein: CASSYSNTGTEGLFF. Written as DNA, the CDR3 is TGTGCCAGCAGTTACTCGAACACAGGGACGGAGGGGCTGTTTTTT.

This clone was counted a single time. The genes are TRBV18 and TRBJ2-7, with D perhaps matching TRBD1 or TRBD2 (6 bases each). The CDR3 has 19 amino acids. V lost 6 bases and J 2 bases, leaving 29 bases between the germline ends. CDR1 is KGHSH, CDR2 LQKENI, per germline. The CDR3 protein is CASSPGAGRAGGTAYEQYF. CDR3 nucleotide sequence: TGTGCCAGCTCCCCAGGGGCAGGGAGAGCTGGCGGGACTGCCTACGAGCAGTACTTC. The whole variable domain, remainder taken from reference TRBV18 and TRBJ2-7, is NAGVMQNPRHLVRRRGQEARLRCSPMKGHSHVYWYRQLPEEGLKFMVYLQKENIIDESGMPKERFSAEFPKEGPSILRIQQVVRGDSAAYFCASSPGAGRAGGTAYEQYFGPGTRLTVT.

The rearrangement uses TRBV5-6 and TRBJ2-2, with D maybe TRBD2 (5 bases). CDR3 size: 15 residues. CDR1 SGHDT and CDR2 YYEEEE come from the germline V gene. Trimming left V 0 bases short and J 1 base short, with 7 bases between. The CDR3 coding sequence is TGTGCCAGCAGCTTGGGGACTCTGAACACCGGGGAGCTGTTTTTT. Protein product: CASSLGTLNTGELFF.

The chain links TRBV28 to TRBJ1-4, with TRBD1 matching 10 bases. In germline, CDR1 is MDHEN, CDR2 SYDVKM. V dropped 5 bases and J dropped 6; count of bases not matched to a gene: 6. The CDR3 is 15 amino acids. The CDR3: CASSETGGRDEKLFF. The CDR3 coding sequence is TGTGCCAGCAGTGAGACAGGGGGCAGGGATGAAAAACTGTTTTTT. The full variable domain, with the rest looked up from reference TRBV28 and TRBJ1-4, is DVKVTQSSRYLVKRTGEKVFLECVQDMDHENMFWYRQDPGLGLRLIYFSYDVKMKEKGDIPEGYSVSREKKERFSLILESASTNQTSMYLCASSETGGRDEKLFFGSGTQLSVL.

The CDR3 is CASSVLDSSYEQYF. Here the CDR3 DNA reads TGTGCCAGCAGTGTCCTGGACAGTTCATACGAGCAGTACTTC. This chain connects TRBV27 to TRBJ2-7; tentative D call: TRBD1 (6 bases). The CDR3 is 14 amino acids. V was shortened by 5 bases and J by 4 bases, with 15 bases between the two germline ends. Germline CDR1 is MNHEY and CDR2 is SMNVEV (reference sequence).